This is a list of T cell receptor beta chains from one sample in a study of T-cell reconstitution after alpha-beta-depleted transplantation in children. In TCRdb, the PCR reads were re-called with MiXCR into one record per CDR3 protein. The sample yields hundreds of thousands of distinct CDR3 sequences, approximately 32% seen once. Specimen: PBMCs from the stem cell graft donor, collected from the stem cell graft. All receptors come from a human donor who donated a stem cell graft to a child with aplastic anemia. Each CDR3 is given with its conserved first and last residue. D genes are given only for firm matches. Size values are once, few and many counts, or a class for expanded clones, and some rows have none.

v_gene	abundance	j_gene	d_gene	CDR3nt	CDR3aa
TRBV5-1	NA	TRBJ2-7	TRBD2	TGCGCCAGCAGCGGATCCGGGACTATCACAAACGAGCAGTACTTC	CASSGSGTITNEQYF
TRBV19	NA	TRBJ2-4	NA	TGTGCCAGTAGTAAAACCGGGACGGAAAACATTCAGTACTTC	CASSKTGTENIQYF
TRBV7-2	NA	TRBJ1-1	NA	TGTGCCAGCAGCTTAACGGATCTGAACACTGAAGCTTTCTTT	CASSLTDLNTEAFF
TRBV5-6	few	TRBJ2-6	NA	TGTGCCAGCAGCTTCGGCCGTGGGACCTTCTCTGGGGCCAACGTCCTGACTTTC	CASSFGRGTFSGANVLTF
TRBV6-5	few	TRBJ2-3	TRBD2	TGTGCCAGCAGTTACCGCCTTCCCCTAGCGGGAGGAACAGATACGCAGTATTTT	CASSYRLPLAGGTDTQYF
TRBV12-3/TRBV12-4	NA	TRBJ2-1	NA	TGTGCCAGCAGGCCCAGACTAGGTGACCCCCACAGGTCGCTCTACAATGAGCAGTTCTTC	CASRPRLGDPHRSLYNEQFF
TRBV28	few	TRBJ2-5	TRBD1	TGTGCCAGCAGGTCGGACAGGGGGCTTGGGACCCAGTACTTC	CASRSDRGLGTQYF
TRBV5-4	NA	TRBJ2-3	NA	TGTGCCAGCAGCCTGGAGGGCCGCCGGGGCACAGATACGCAGTATTTT	CASSLEGRRGTDTQYF
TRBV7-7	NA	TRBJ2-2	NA	TGTGCCAGCAGCTTAGCGGAGGTGAACACCGGGGAGCTGTTTTTT	CASSLAEVNTGELFF
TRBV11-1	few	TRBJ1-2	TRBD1	TGTGCCAGCAGCCCGATAACAGGGGGCAGCTATGGCTACACCTTC	CASSPITGGSYGYTF
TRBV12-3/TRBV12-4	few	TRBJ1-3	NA	TGTGCCAGCAGTTTCCGCCAGGGGACTGGAAACACCATATATTTT	CASSFRQGTGNTIYF
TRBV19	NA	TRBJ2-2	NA	TGTGCCAGTAGTCCCCGCAGTACGAACACCGGGGAGCTGTTTTTT	CASSPRSTNTGELFF
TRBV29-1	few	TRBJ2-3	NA	TGCAGCGTTCGCAGGACCGCCACAGATACGCAGTATTTT	CSVRRTATDTQYF
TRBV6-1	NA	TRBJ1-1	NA	TGTGCCAGCAGGAGGTCCAGAGGGGACACTGAAGCTTTCTTT	CASRRSRGDTEAFF
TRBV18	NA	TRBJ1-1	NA	TGTGCCAGCTCACCACCGTGGGGAGACACTGAAGCTTTCTTT	CASSPPWGDTEAFF
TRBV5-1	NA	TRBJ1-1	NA	TGCGCCAGCAGCTTGGGTGGCAGGGCATCCGAATGGGGCACTGAAGCTTTCTTT	CASSLGGRASEWGTEAFF
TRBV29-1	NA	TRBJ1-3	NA	TGCAGCGTTGTACAGGCAAACTCTGGAAACACCATATATTTT	CSVVQANSGNTIYF
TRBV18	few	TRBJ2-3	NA	TGTGCCAGCTCACCCGTTGCAGGGACAGATACGCAGTATTTT	CASSPVAGTDTQYF
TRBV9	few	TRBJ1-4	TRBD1	TGTGCCAGCAGCCAAGATACAGGGGAGGTAGGACAAAAACTGTTTTTT	CASSQDTGEVGQKLFF
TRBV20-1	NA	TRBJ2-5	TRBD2	TGCAGTGCTAGGTCCCCTATCCGGCGGGAGGGAAAAGAGACCCAGTACTTC	CSARSPIRREGKETQYF
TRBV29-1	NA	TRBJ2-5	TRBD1	TGCAGCGTTGTTACAGGGGGCCGGGGGGAGACCCAGTACTTC	CSVVTGGRGETQYF
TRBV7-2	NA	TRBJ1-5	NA	TGTGCCAGCAGCTTAGTGTTGGGAGGTGGCAATCAGCCCCAGCATTTT	CASSLVLGGGNQPQHF
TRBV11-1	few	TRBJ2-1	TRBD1	TGTGCCAGCAGCCCTGGGACAGGGAGGGCTCTCACCTACTCCTACAATGAGCAGTTCTTC	CASSPGTGRALTYSYNEQFF
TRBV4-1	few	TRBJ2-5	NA	TGCGCCAGCAGCCAAAGCGAGGCCCGTGGGGAGACCCAGTACTTC	CASSQSEARGETQYF
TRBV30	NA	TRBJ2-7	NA	TGTGCCTGGGCTACAGGACAGCCGTACGAGCAGTACTTC	CAWATGQPYEQYF
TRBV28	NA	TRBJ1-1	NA	TGTGCCAGCAGTTTACCTCCGGCAGGGATGGGAACTGAAGCTTTCTTT	CASSLPPAGMGTEAFF
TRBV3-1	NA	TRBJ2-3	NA	TGTGCCAGCAGGGGACTTCGCACAGATACGCAGTATTTT	CASRGLRTDTQYF
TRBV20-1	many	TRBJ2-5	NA	TGCAGTGCTAGAGATCTTAGGGGGAGACAGGACGGCATCGAGACCCAGTACTTC	CSARDLRGRQDGIETQYF
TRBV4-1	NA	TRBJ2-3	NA	TGCGCCAGCAGCCAAGATACACAATATACGCAGTATTTT	CASSQDTQYTQYF
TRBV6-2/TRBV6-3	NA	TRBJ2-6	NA	TGTGCCAGCAGTCTCTTAGGAACGACGGGCGGTAGCTCTGGGGCCAACGTCCTGACTTTC	CASSLLGTTGGSSGANVLTF
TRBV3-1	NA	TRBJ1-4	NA	TGTGCCAGCAGCCACGGGGTTGGAGAAAAACTGTTTTTT	CASSHGVGEKLFF
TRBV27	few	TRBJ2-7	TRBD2	TGTGCCAGCAATCCGGTGGTGGCTAGCGGGCACGAGCAGTACTTC	CASNPVVASGHEQYF
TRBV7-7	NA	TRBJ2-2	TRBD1	TGTGCCAGCAGCAAGGACAGGGGGTCCGGGGAGCTGTTTTTT	CASSKDRGSGELFF
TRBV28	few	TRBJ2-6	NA	TGTGCCAGCAGTACCCCAGGGTCTGGGGCCAACGTCCTGACTTTC	CASSTPGSGANVLTF
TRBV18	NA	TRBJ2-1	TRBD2	TGTGCCAGCTCACCTGCGAGGACTAGCGGTGAGCAGTTCTTC	CASSPARTSGEQFF
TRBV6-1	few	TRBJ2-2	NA	TGTGCCAGCAGTGGAGTAAACACCGGGGAGCTGTTTTTT	CASSGVNTGELFF
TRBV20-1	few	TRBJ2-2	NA	TGCAGTGCTCGGGGCGGGTGGACCGGGGAGCTGTTTTTT	CSARGGWTGELFF
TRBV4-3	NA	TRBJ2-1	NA	TGCGCCAGCAGCCGCCAGACTAGTGATGAGCAGTTCTTC	CASSRQTSDEQFF
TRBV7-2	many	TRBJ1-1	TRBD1	TGTGCCAGCAGCCCCAAGGACAGGGGGGCCTTGAACACTGAAGCTTTCTTT	CASSPKDRGALNTEAFF
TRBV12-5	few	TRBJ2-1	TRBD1	TGTGCTAGTGGTTCGGGACAGATCTACAATGAGCAGTTCTTC	CASGSGQIYNEQFF
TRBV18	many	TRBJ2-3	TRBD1	TGTGCCAGCTCACCAGGACAGGGGGCAGCTAGCACAGATACGCAGTATTTT	CASSPGQGAASTDTQYF
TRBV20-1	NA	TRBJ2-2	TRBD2	TGCAGTGCTAGAGGTGCGGGACTAGCGGTCACCGGGGAGCTGTTTTTT	CSARGAGLAVTGELFF
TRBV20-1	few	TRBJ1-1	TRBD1	TGCAGTGCCCTAAAGGGACAGGGGGGCACTGAAGCTTTCTTT	CSALKGQGGTEAFF
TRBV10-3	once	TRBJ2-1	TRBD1	TGTGCCATCAGTGCTTCAGGCAACACGGGACAGGGATCCAATGAGCATTTCTTC	CAISASGNTGQGSNEHFF